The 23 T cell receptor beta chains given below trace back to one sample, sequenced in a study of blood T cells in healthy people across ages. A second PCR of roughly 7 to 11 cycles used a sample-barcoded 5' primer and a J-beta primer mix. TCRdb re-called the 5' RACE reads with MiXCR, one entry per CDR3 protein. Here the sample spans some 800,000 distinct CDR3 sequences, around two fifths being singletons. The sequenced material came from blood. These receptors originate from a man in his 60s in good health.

CDR3 in DNA: TGCAGTGCTATGCCCACAGGCCGCTCCTACGAGCAGTACTTC. This encodes CSAMPTGRSYEQYF. The J gene is TRBJ2-7, the V gene TRBV20-1, with D possibly being TRBD1 (5 bases). The CDR3 contains 14 residues. V lost 4 bases and J 0 bases, leaving 13 bases between the germline ends. CDR1 and CDR2 (germline): DFQATT, SNEGSKA (reference sequence).

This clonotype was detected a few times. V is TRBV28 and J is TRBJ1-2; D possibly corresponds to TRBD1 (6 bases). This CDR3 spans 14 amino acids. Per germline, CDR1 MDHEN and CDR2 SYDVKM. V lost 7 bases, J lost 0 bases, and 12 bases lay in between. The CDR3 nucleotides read TGTGCCAGCACTCGGGACACTGCTAACTATGGCTACACCTTC. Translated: CASTRDTANYGYTF.

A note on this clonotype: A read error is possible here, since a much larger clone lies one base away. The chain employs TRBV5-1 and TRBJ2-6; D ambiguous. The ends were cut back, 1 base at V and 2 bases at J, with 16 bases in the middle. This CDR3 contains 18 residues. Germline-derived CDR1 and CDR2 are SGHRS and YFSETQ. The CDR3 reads CASSLKPRIDPGANVLTF. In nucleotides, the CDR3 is TGCGCCAGCAGCTTGAAGCCGAGAATAGACCCTGGGGCCAACGTCCTGACTTTC.

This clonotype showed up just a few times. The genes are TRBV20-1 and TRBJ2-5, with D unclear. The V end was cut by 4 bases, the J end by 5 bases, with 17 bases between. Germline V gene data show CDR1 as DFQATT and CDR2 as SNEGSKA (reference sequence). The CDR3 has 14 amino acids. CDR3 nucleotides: TGCAGTGCTACCTCGACGTTGGATCGGGAGACCCAGTACTTC. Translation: CSATSTLDRETQYF.

This chain's CDR3 is CASSSGLAGGAVEQYF. DNA for the CDR3: TGTGCCAGCAGTTCCGGACTAGCGGGGGGTGCGGTGGAGCAGTACTTC. The chain recombines TRBV2 with TRBJ2-7, with 14 bases lining up with TRBD2. The CDR3 spans 16 residues. Per the germline V gene, CDR1 is SNHLY and CDR2 is FYNNEI. Trimming cost V 5 bases and J 7 bases; bases outside gene matches: 10.

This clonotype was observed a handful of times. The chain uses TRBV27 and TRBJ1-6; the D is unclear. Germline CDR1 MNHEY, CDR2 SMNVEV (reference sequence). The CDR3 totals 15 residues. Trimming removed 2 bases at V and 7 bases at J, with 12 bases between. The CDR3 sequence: CASSLQARTNSPLHF. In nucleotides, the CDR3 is TGTGCCAGCAGTTTACAGGCGCGCACGAATTCACCCCTCCACTTT.

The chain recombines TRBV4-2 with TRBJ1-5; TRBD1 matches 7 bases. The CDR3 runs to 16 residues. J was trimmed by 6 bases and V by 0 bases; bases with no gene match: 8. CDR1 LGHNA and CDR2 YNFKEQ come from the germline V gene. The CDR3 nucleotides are TGTGCCAGCAGCCAAGACCGGTTAGGGGGCCGTCAGCCCCAGCATTTT. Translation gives CASSQDRLGGRQPQHF.

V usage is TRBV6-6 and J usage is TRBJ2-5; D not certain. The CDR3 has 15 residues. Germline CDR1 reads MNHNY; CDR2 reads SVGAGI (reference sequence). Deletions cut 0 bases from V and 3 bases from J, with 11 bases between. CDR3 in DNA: TGTGCCAGCAGTTACTCGGATTCTTTCGAAGAGACCCAGTACTTC. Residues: CASSYSDSFEETQYF.

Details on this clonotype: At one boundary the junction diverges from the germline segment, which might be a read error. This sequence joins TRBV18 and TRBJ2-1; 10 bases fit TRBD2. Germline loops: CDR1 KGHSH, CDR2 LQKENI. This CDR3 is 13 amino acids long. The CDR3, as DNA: TGTGCCAGCACCGGGACTAGCGTCAATGAGCGGTTCTTC. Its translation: CASTGTSVNERFF. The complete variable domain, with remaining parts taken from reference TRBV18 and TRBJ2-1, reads NAGVMQNPRHLVRRRGQEARLRCSPMKGHSHVYWYRQLPEEGLKFMVYLQKENIIDESGMPKERFSAEFPKEGPSILRIQQVVRGDSAAYFCASTGTSVNERFFGPGTRLTVL.

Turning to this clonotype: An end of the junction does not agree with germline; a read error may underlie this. The CDR3 bases are TGCGCCGGCAGCCAGACAGCCATAGGGAATGAGCAGTACTTC. Translated: CAGSQTAIGNEQYF. The J gene is TRBJ2-5, the V gene TRBV5-1; D is perhaps TRBD1 (5 bases). CDR3 size: 14 residues. CDR1 and CDR2 (germline): SGHRS, YFSETQ.

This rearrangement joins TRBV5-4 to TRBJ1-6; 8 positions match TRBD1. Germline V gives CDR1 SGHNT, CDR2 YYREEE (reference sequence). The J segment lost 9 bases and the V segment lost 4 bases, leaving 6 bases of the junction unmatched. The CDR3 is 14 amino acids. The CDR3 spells CASSEPTGVSPLHF. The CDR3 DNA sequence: TGTGCCAGCAGCGAACCGACAGGGGTTTCACCCCTCCACTTT.

CDR3 nucleotides: TGCGCCAGCAAGGTGGGGGGGCCGACAGATACGCAGTATTTT. It codes for CASKVGGPTDTQYF. The chain joins TRBV5-1 to TRBJ2-3; a weak D match, TRBD2 (7 bases). The CDR3 totals 14 residues. The V end lost 6 bases, the J end lost 3 bases, and 14 bases lay between the germline ends. The germline gives CDR1 SGHRS, CDR2 YFSETQ.

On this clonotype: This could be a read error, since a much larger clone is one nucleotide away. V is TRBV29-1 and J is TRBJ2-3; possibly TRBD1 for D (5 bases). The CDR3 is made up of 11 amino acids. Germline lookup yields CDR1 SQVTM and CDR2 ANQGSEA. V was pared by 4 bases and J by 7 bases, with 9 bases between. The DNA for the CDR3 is TGCAGCGTTGTCAGGGAACATACGCAGTATTTT. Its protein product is CSVVREHTQYF.

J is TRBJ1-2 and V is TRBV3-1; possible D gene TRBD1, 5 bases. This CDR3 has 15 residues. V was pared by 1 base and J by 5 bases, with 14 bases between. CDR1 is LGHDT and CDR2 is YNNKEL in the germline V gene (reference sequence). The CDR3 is CASSQGGGPWYGYTF. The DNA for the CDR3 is TGTGCCAGCAGCCAAGGGGGGGGACCCTGGTATGGCTACACCTTC. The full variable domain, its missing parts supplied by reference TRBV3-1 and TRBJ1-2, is DTAVSQTPKYLVTQMGNDKSIKCEQNLGHDTMYWYKQDSKKFLKIMFSYNNKELIINETVPNRFSPKSPDKAHLNLHINSLELGDSAVYFCASSQGGGPWYGYTFGSGTRLTVV.

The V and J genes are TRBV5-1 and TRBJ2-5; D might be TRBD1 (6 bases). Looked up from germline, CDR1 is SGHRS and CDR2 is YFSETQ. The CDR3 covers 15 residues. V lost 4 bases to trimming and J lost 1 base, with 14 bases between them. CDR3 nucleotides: TGCGCCAGCAGCCCACAGGGCCTCCTCCAAGAGACCCAGTACTTC. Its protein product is CASSPQGLLQETQYF.

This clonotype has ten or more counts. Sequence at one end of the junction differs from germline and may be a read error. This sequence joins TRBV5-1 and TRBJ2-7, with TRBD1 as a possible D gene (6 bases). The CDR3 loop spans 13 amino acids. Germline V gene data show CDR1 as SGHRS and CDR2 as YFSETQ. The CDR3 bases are TGTGCCAGCAGTTCAGGACAGTCCTACGAGCAGTACTTC. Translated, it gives CASSSGQSYEQYF.

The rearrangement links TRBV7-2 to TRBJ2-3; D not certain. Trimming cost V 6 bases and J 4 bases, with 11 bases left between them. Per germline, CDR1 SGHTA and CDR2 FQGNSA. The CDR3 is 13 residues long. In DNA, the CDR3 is TGTGCCAGCAGATACCCCCCAGCAGATACGCAGTATTTT. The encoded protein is CASRYPPADTQYF. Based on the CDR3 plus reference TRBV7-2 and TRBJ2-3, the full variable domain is GAGVSQSPSNKVTEKGKDVELRCDPISGHTALYWYRQSLGQGLEFLIYFQGNSAPDKSGLPSDRFSAERTGGSVSTLTIQRTQQEDSAVYLCASRYPPADTQYFGPGTRLTVL.

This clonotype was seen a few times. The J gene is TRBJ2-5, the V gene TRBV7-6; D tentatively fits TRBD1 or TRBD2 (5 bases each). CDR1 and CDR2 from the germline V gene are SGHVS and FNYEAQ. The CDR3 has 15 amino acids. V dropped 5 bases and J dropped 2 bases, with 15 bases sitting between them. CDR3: CASSTGTEYQETQYF. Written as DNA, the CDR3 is TGTGCCAGCAGCACCGGGACGGAGTATCAAGAGACCCAGTACTTC.

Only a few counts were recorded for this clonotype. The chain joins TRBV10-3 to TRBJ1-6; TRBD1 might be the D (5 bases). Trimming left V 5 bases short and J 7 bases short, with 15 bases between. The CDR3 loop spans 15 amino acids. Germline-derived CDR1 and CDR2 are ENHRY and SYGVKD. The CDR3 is CAISSRDGGNSPLHF. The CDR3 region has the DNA TGTGCCATCAGTTCTAGGGACGGCGGGAATTCACCCCTCCACTTT.

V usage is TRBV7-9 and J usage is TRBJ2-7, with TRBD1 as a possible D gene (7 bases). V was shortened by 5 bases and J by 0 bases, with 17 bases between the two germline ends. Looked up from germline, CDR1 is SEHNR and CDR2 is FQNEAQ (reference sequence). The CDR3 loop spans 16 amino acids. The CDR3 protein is CASSPERRDSSYEQYF. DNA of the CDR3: TGTGCCAGCAGCCCAGAGAGGCGGGACAGCTCCTACGAGCAGTACTTC. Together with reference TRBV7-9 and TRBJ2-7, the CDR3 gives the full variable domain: DTGVSQNPRHKITKRGQNVTFRCDPISEHNRLYWYRQTLGQGPEFLTYFQNEAQLEKSRLLSDRFSAERPKGSFSTLEIQRTEQGDSAMYLCASSPERRDSSYEQYFGPGTRLTVT.

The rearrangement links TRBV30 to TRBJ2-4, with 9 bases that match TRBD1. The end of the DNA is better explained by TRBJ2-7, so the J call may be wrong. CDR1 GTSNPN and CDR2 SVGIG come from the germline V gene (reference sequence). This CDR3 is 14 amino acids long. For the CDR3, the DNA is TGTGCCTGGAGTGGGACAGGGGCGAACTACGAGCAGTACTTC. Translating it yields CAWSGTGANYEQYF.

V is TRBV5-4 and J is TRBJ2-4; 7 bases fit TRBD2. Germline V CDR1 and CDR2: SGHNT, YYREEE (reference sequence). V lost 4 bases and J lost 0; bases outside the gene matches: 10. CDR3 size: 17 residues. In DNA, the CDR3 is TGTGCCAGCAGCCCCGCCGGGGGGATACTAGCCAAAAACATTCAGTACTTC. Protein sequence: CASSPAGGILAKNIQYF.

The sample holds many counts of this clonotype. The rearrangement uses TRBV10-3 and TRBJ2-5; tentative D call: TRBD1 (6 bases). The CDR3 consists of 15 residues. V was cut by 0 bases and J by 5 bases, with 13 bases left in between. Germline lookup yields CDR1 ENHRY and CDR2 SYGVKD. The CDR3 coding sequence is TGTGCCATCAGTGAGTCGGCAGGGGTCAGGGAGACCCAGTACTTC. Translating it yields CAISESAGVRETQYF.